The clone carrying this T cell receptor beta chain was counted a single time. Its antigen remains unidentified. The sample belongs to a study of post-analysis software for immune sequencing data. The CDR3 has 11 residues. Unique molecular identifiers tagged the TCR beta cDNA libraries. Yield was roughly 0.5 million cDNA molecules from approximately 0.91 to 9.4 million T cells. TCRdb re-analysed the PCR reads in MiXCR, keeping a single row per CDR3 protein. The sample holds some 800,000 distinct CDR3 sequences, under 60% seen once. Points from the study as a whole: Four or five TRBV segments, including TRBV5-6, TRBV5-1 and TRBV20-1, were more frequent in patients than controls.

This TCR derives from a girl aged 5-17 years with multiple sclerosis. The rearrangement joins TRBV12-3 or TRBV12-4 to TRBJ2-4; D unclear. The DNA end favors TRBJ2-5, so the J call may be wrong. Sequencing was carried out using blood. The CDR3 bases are TGTGCCATCAGCCCTAGGGAGACCCAGTACTTC. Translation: CAISPRETQYF.